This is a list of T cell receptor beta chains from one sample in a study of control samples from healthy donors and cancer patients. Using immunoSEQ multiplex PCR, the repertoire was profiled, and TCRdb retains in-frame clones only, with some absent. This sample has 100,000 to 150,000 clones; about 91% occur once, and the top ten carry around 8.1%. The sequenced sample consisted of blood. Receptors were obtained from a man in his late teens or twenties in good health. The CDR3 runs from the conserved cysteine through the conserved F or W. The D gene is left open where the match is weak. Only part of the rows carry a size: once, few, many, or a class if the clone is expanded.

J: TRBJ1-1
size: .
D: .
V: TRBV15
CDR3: CATRRTANTEAFF
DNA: TGTGCCACCAGAAGGACAGCCAACACTGAAGCTTTCTTT

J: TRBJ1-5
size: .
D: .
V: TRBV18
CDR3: CASSPSRVDQPQHF
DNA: TGTGCCAGCTCACCAAGCCGGGTTGATCAGCCCCAGCATTTT

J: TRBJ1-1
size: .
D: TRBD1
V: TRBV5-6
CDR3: CASRTGSGTEAFF
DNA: TGTGCCAGCAGGACAGGGTCGGGCACTGAAGCTTTCTTT

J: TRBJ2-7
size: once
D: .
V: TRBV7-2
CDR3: CASSPGDGSYEQYF
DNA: TGTGCCAGCAGCCCAGGGGACGGCTCCTACGAGCAGTACTTC

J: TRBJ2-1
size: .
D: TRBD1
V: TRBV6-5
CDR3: CASNRPGTGGDEQFF
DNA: TGTGCCAGCAATCGCCCCGGGACAGGGGGGGATGAGCAGTTCTTC

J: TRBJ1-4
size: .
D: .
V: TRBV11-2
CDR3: CASGGAEEEKLFF
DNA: TGTGCCAGCGGGGGGGCGGAGGAGGAAAAACTGTTTTTT

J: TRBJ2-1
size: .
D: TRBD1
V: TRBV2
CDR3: CASRGTGLYNEQFF
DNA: TGTGCCAGCAGGGGGACAGGACTGTACAATGAGCAGTTCTTC

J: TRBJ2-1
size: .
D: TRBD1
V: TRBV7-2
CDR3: CASRTAGTDNEQFF
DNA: TGTGCCAGCAGAACCGCCGGGACAGACAATGAGCAGTTCTTC

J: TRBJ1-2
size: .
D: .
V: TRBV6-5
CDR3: CASTLELLYGYTF
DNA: TGTGCCAGCACCTTGGAGTTGCTTTATGGCTACACCTTC

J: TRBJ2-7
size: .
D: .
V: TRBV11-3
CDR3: CASSLIADYEQYF
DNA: TGTGCCAGCAGCTTAATCGCAGACTACGAGCAGTACTTC

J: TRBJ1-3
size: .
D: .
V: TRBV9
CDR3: CASSVHSGNTIYF
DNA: TGTGCCAGCAGCGTACACAGTGGAAACACCATATATTTT

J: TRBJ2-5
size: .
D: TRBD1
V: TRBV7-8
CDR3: CASSLWGRGRGETQYF
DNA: TGTGCCAGCAGCTTATGGGGCAGGGGGCGCGGAGAGACCCAGTACTTC

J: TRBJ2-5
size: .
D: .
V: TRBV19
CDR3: CASSIKGRGQETQYF
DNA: TGTGCCAGTAGTATAAAGGGCAGGGGACAAGAGACCCAGTACTTC

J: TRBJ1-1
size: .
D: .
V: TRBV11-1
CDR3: CASSLDWQGSAEAFF
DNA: TGTGCCAGCAGCTTAGATTGGCAGGGGAGCGCTGAAGCTTTCTTT

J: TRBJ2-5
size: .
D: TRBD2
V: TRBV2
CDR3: CASSEQLAGTETQYF
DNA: TGTGCCAGCAGTGAACAACTAGCGGGAACCGAGACCCAGTACTTC

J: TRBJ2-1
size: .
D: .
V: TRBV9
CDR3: CASSAGTGQFF
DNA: TGTGCCAGCAGCGCTGGGACGGGGCAGTTCTTC

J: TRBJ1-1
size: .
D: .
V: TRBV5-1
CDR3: CASSYPGLGTEAFF
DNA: TGCGCCAGCAGTTATCCGGGGCTCGGGACTGAAGCTTTCTTT

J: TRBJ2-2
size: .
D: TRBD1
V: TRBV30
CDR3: CAWTDRAYTGELFF
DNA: TGTGCCTGGACGGACAGGGCCTACACCGGGGAGCTGTTTTTT

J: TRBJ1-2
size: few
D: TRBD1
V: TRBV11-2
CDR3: CASSQYGTGIYGYTF
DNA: TGTGCCAGCAGTCAATACGGGACAGGCATCTATGGCTACACCTTC

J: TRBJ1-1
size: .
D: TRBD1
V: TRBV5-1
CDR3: CASSLGQGGTEAFF
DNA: TGCGCCAGCAGCTTGGGACAGGGCGGCACTGAAGCTTTCTTT

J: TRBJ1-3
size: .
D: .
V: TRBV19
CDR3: CASSIDRSSGNTIYF
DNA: TGTGCCAGTAGTATCGACAGAAGCTCTGGAAACACCATATATTTT

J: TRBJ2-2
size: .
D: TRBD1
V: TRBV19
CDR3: CASSWGTANTGELFF
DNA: TGTGCCAGTAGTTGGGGGACAGCGAACACCGGGGAGCTGTTTTTT

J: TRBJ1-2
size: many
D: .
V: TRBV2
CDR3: CASNSEGSGGYTF
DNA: TGTGCCAGCAATTCGGAGGGATCGGGAGGCTACACCTTC

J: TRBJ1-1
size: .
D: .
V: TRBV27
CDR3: CASSSLGRLNTEAFF
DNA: TGTGCCAGCAGTTCCCTCGGACGGTTGAACACTGAAGCTTTCTTT

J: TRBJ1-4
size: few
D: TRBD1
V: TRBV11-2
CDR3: CASSSWTGANEKLFF
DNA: TGTGCCAGCAGCTCTTGGACAGGGGCTAATGAAAAACTGTTTTTT

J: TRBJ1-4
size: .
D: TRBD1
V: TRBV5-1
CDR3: CASSSQGASTNEKLFF
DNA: TGCGCCAGCAGTTCACAGGGGGCCTCGACTAATGAAAAACTGTTTTTT

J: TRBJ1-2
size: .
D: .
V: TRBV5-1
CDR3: CASSLGFESRTF
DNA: TGCGCCAGCAGCTTGGGTTTCGAGTCACGGACCTTC

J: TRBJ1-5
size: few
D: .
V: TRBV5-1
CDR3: CASSLQLNQPQHF
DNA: TGCGCCAGCAGCCTCCAGCTAAATCAGCCCCAGCATTTT

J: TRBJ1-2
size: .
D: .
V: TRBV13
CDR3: CASSSSGLLDGYTF
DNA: TGTGCCAGCAGCTCCTCGGGTCTACTCGATGGCTACACCTTC

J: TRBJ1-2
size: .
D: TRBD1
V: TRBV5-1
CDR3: CASSLQGQGAGYGYTF
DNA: TGCGCCAGCAGCCTCCAGGGACAGGGGGCTGGGTATGGCTACACCTTC

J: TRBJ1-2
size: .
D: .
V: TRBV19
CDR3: CASSIQGAYGYTF
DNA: TGTGCCAGTAGTATACAGGGAGCCTATGGCTACACCTTC

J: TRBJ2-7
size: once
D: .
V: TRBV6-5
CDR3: CASRIEGFSHEQYF
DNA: TGTGCCAGCAGGATTGAGGGGTTCAGTCACGAGCAGTACTTC

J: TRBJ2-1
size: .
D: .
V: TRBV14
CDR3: CASSLGLNGRQFF
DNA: TGTGCCAGCAGTCTTGGACTGAATGGGAGGCAGTTCTTC

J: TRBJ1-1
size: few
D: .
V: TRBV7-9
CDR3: CASSLVENTEAFF
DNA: TGTGCCAGCAGCTTAGTAGAGAACACTGAAGCTTTCTTT

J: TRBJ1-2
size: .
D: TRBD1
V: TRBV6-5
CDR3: CASSRAAGGDGYTF
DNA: TGTGCCAGCAGTCGCGCCGCAGGGGGCGATGGCTACACCTTC

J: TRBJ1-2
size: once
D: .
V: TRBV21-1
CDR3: CASSGRIISYGYTF
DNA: TGTGCCAGCAGCGGAAGAATCATAAGCTATGGCTACACCTTC

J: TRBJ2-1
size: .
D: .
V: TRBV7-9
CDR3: CASSLMGPVYNEQFF
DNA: TGTGCCAGCAGCTTAATGGGGCCAGTCTACAATGAGCAGTTCTTC